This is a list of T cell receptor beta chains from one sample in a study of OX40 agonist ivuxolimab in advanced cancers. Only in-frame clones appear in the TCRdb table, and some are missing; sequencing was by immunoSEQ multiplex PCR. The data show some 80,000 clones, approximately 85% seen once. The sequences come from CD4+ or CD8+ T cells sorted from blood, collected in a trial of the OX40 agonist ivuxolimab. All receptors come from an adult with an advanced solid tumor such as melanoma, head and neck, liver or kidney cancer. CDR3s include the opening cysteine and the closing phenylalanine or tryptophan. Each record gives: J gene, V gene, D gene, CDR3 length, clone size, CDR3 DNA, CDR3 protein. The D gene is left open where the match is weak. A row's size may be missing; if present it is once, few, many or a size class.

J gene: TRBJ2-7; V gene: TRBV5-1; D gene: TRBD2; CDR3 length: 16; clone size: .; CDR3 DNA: TGCGCCAGCAGCCCGGAGGCAGGACTAGCTTCTGCCGAGCAGTACTTC; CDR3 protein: CASSPEAGLASAEQYF
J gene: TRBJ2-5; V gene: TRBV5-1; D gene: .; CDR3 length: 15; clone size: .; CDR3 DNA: TGCGCCAGCAGCCGACAGGGAGGACACCAAGAGACCCAGTACTTC; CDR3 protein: CASSRQGGHQETQYF
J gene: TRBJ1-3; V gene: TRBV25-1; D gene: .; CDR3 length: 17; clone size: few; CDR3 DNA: TGTGCCAGCAGTGAAGGTGGGGTAGGCCGCTCTGGAAACACCATATATTTT; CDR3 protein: CASSEGGVGRSGNTIYF
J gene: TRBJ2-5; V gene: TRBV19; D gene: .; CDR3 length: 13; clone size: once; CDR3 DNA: TGTGCCAGTAGTCGGGTCAGTCAAGAGACCCAGTACTTC; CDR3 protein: CASSRVSQETQYF
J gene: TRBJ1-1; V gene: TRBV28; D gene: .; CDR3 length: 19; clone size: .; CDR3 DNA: TGTGCCAGCAGTTTAGTCGTTTTTTTGGGGCTGGGAGAAAGGGCTGAAGCTTTCTTT; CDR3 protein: CASSLVVFLGLGERAEAFF
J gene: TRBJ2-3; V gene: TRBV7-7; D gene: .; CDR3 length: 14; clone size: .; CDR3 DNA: TGTGCCAGCAGCTTAGAAAGGTGCGCAGATACGCAGTATTTT; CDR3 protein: CASSLERCADTQYF
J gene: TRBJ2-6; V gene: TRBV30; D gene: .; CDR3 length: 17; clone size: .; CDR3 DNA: TGTGCCTGGAGTGATATACTCGACAGTAGCGGGGCCAACGTCCTGACTTTC; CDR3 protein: CAWSDILDSSGANVLTF
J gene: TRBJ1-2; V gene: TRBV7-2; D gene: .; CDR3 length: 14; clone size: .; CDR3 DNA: TGTGCCAGCAGACCAGTGGTGGGTTCCTATGGCTACACCTTC; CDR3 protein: CASRPVVGSYGYTF
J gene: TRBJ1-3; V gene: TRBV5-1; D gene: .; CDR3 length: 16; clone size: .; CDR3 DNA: TGCGCCAGCAGCACGACGGCAGCTTCTGTCGGAAACACCATATATTTT; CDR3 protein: CASSTTAASVGNTIYF
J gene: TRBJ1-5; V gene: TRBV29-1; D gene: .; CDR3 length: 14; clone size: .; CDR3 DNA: TGCAGCGTTGAAGAGAACACCTTTAATCAGCCCCAGCATTTT; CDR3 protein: CSVEENTFNQPQHF
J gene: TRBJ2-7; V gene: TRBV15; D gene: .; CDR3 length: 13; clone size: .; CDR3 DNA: TGTGCCACCAGCAGAGAAGTAAGAGGGGAGCAGTACTTC; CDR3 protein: CATSREVRGEQYF
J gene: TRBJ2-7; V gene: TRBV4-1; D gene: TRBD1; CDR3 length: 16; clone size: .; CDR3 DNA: TGCGCCAGCAGCCAATTAAATACCGGGACAGCCTACGAGCAGTACTTC; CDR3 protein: CASSQLNTGTAYEQYF
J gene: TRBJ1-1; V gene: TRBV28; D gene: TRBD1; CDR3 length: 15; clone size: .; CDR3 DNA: TGTGCCAGCAGCCCTACCAGGGGGCTGGGTACTGAAGCTTTCTTT; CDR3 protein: CASSPTRGLGTEAFF
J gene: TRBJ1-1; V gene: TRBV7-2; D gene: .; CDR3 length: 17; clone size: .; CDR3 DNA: TGTGCCAGCAGCTTTACCTTTCAGGGGCGTAGGAACACTGAAGCTTTCTTT; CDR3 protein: CASSFTFQGRRNTEAFF
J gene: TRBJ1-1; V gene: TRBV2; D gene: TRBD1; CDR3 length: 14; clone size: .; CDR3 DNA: TGTGCCAGCAGGGTACAGGGGACGGTCACTGAAGCTTTCTTT; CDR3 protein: CASRVQGTVTEAFF
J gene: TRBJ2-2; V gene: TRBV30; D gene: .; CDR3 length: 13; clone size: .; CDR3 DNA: TGTGCCTGGAAACAGGAAACCAACCGGGAGCTGTTTTTT; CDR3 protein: CAWKQETNRELFF
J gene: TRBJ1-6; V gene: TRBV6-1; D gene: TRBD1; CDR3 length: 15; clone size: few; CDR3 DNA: TGTGCCAGCAGTGAACTCTTAGGCTCCAGGGGGGCCCTCCACTTT; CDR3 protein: CASSELLGSRGALHF
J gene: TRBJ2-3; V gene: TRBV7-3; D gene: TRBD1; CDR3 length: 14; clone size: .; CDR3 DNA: TGTGCCAGCTCGGGACAGGCCAGCACAGATACGCAGTATTTT; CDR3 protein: CASSGQASTDTQYF
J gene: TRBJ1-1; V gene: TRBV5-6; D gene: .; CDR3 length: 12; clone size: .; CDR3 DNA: TGTGCCAGCAGGGGGGGATACACTGAAGCTTTCTTT; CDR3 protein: CASRGGYTEAFF
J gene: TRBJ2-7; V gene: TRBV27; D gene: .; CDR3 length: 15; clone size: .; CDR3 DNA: TGTGCCAGCAGTTTGTTAGGGGGTCCTTCCTACGAGCAGTACTTC; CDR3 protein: CASSLLGGPSYEQYF
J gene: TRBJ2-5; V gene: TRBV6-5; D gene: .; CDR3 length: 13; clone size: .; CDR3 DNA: TGTGCCAGCAGTGACGAGGTGGCAAGGACCCAGTACTTC; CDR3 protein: CASSDEVARTQYF
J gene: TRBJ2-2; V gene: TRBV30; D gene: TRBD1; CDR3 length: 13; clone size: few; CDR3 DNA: TGTGCCTGGAGTAAAGACAGGGCGGGGGAGCTGTTTTTT; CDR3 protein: CAWSKDRAGELFF
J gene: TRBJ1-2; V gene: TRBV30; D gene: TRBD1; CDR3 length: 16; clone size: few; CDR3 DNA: TGTGCCTGGAAGGTATGGCAGGGGGCCACTGGTGGCGGCTACACCTTC; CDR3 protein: CAWKVWQGATGGGYTF
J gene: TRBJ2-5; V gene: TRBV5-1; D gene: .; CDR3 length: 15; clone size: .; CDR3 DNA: TGCGCCAGCAGCTCCACACCCCAGAGAGGAGAGACCCAGTACTTC; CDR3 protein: CASSSTPQRGETQYF
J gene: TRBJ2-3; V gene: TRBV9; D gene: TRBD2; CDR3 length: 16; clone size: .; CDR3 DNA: TGTGCCAGCAGCGACCGGGGCGGGGGAAGCACAGATACGCAGTATTTT; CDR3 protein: CASSDRGGGSTDTQYF
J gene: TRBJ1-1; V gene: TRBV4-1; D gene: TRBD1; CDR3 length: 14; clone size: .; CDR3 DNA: TGCGCCAGCAGCCATATGACAGGGGGCTCTGAAGCTTTCTTT; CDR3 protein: CASSHMTGGSEAFF
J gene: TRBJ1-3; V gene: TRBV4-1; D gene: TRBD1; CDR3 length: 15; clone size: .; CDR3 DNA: TGCGCCAGCAGCCCTGGACAGGGAGTGGACAACACCATATATTTT; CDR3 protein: CASSPGQGVDNTIYF